The 15 T cell receptor beta chains presented below share a single source sample, sequenced in a study of cytomegalovirus exposure and HLA in healthy donors. The PCR had 60 Vbeta and 13 Jbeta primers. Profiling relied on immunoSEQ multiplex PCR, and the TCRdb table lists in-frame clones only, not all of them. The table shows 200,000 or so clones, with about 88% occurring only once. The sample was PBMCs. Receptor source: a girl in the first two years of life in good health and CMV-seronegative.

Only a few counts were recorded for this clone. The genes are TRBV6-1 and TRBJ2-5; TRBD2 agrees at 10 bases. Germline V gene sequence: CDR1 MNHNS, CDR2 SASEGT. V trimming: 2 bases; J trimming: 5 bases; junction bases outside the gene matches: 2. CDR3 size: 14 residues. The CDR3 here is CASSESSGGETQYF. The CDR3 nucleotides read TGTGCCAGCAGTGAATCTAGCGGGGGCGAGACCCAGTACTTC.

CDR3 sequence: CASSLSVAGNEQFF. CDR3 bases: TGTGCCAGCTCACTATCGGTAGCGGGGAACGAGCAGTTCTTC. V usage is TRBV18 and J usage is TRBJ2-1; TRBD2 matches at 8 bases. The CDR3 loop spans 14 amino acids. Germline CDR1 is KGHSH and CDR2 is LQKENI. J gave up 10 bases and V 4 bases, and 9 bases lay outside the gene matches.

The rearrangement joins TRBV5-1 to TRBJ1-2; 8 positions agree with TRBD1. The CDR3 is 14 amino acids. Germline CDR1 reads SGHRS; CDR2 reads YFSETQ. V lost 3 bases and J lost 0; bases outside the gene matches: 1. The chain's CDR3 is CASSSTGANYGYTF. The CDR3 bases are TGCGCCAGCAGCTCGACAGGGGCTAACTATGGCTACACCTTC.

This clone was seen only a few times. The gene calls are TRBV9 and TRBJ2-1; 9 nucleotides line up with TRBD2. The CDR3 sequence is 15 residues long. V was clipped by 1 base and J by 7 bases; unmatched bases: 6. Germline CDR1 SGDLS, CDR2 YYNGEE. CDR3 bases: TGTGCCAGCAGCGTATTCGCGGGAGGGCGAAATGAGCAGTTCTTC. Its translation: CASSVFAGGRNEQFF.

In regard to this clone: At one end the junction does not follow the germline gene, possibly because of a read error. The CDR3 region is CAGSGTGRVDTF. The CDR3 coding sequence is TGTGCCGGGAGTGGGACAGGGAGGGTAGACACCTTC. This chain links TRBV30 with TRBJ1-2; TRBD1 matches at 9 bases. Germline CDR1 is GTSNPN and CDR2 is SVGIG (reference sequence). The CDR3 runs to 12 residues. The entire variable domain, with the rest obtained from reference TRBV30 and TRBJ1-2, is as follows: SQTIHQWPATLVQPVGSPLSLECTVEGTSNPNLYWYRQAAGRGLQLLFYSVGIGQISSEVPQNLSASRPQDRQFILSSKKLLLSDSGFYLCAGSGTGRVDTFGSGTRLTVV.

The chain uses TRBV5-1 and TRBJ2-5; tentative D call: TRBD1 (6 bases). The CDR3 contains 14 residues. Trimming took 4 bases from V and 1 from J, leaving 11 bases between them. The V gene's germline CDR1 is SGHRS and CDR2 YFSETQ. DNA for the CDR3: TGCGCCAGCAGCCCAGGACAGATCCAAGAGACCCAGTACTTC. Encoded protein: CASSPGQIQETQYF. The complete variable domain, with remaining parts taken from reference TRBV5-1 and TRBJ2-5, reads KAGVTQTPRYLIKTRGQQVTLSCSPISGHRSVSWYQQTPGQGLQFLFEYFSETQRNKGNFPGRFSGRQFSNSRSEMNVSTLELGDSALYLCASSPGQIQETQYFGPGTRLLVL.

There are a few counts of this clone. This chain uses TRBV13 with TRBJ1-2; D possibly corresponds to TRBD1 (6 bases). Deletions cut 5 bases from V and 4 bases from J, with 8 bases between. Germline loops: CDR1 PRHDT, CDR2 FYEKMQ (reference sequence). This CDR3 is 12 amino acids long. The CDR3 DNA sequence: TGTGCCAGCAGCCCCAGGGGCTATGGCTACACCTTC. Translated, it gives CASSPRGYGYTF.

The rearrangement uses TRBV6-5 and TRBJ1-6; tentative D call: TRBD1 (6 bases). Trimming cost V 2 bases and J 7 bases, with 15 bases left between them. Germline V CDR1 and CDR2: MNHEY, SVGAGI. The CDR3 is 16 amino acids. Here the CDR3 reads CASSYRPTRGNSPLHF. The DNA for the CDR3 is TGTGCCAGCAGTTACCGCCCTACCAGGGGAAATTCACCCCTCCACTTT.

This sequence joins TRBV4-3 and TRBJ2-1, with 8 bases lining up with TRBD2. Trimming removed 2 bases from V and 10 bases from J; junction bases left unmatched: 10. The CDR3 length is 15 residues. CDR1 and CDR2 (germline): LGHNA, YSLEER. The DNA of the CDR3 is TGCGCCAGCAGCCAACAGCGGGAGACAACTAGCGAGCAGTTCTTC. This gives the protein CASSQQRETTSEQFF.

This sequence joins TRBV7-3 and TRBJ2-2; TRBD2 aligns across 7 bases. CDR1 is SGHTA and CDR2 is FQGTGA in the germline V gene. This CDR3 is 15 amino acids long. The V gene end was trimmed by 4 bases and the J gene end by 3 bases; junction bases not matched to a gene: 5. The CDR3 sequence is CASSSRAGDTGELFF. Written as DNA, the CDR3 is TGTGCCAGCAGCTCTAGGGCGGGGGACACCGGGGAGCTGTTTTTT.

The chain has TRBV9 and TRBJ2-7, with 9 bases aligning to TRBD2. CDR3 length: 15 residues. CDR1 is SGDLS and CDR2 is YYNGEE in the germline V gene. V was clipped by 0 bases and J by 4 bases; unmatched bases: 5. The CDR3 DNA follows: TGTGCCAGCAGCGTAGGGGCAGCGGGGGGTTACGAGCAGTACTTC. It is translated as CASSVGAAGGYEQYF.

J is TRBJ2-2 and V is TRBV5-1; D not resolved. This CDR3 region has 15 residues. Trimming removed 0 bases at V and 2 bases at J, with 8 bases between. Germline V gene data show CDR1 as SGHRS and CDR2 as YFSETQ. Written as DNA, the CDR3 is TGCGCCAGCAGCTTGGTAGCCGGTAACACCGGGGAGCTGTTTTTT. This codes for CASSLVAGNTGELFF.

The CDR3 region is CASWLALSSYNEQFF. The CDR3 nucleotides are TGTGCCAGCTGGCTAGCTTTGAGCTCCTACAATGAGCAGTTCTTC. The V call is TRBV6-1, the J call TRBJ2-1; possibly TRBD2 for D (5 bases). V was shortened by 8 bases and J by 0 bases, with 14 bases between the two germline ends. This CDR3 has 15 residues. Germline assignment: CDR1 MNHNS and CDR2 SASEGT.

This clone has a handful of counts. This chain connects TRBV6-5 to TRBJ1-3; D is unresolved. V was clipped by 0 bases and J by 1 base, with 7 bases between them. There are 15 residues in the CDR3. CDR1 is MNHEY, CDR2 SVGAGI, per germline. CDR3 region: CASSYSSRSGNTIYF. The CDR3 DNA is TGTGCCAGCAGTTACTCCTCGAGATCTGGAAACACCATATATTTT.

The genes are TRBV2 and TRBJ2-1; 8 nucleotides agree with TRBD2. This CDR3 has 15 residues. V gave up 3 bases and J gave up 0 bases; unmatched junction bases: 1. Germline-derived CDR1 and CDR2 are SNHLY and FYNNEI. The CDR3 sequence: CASSDGGGSYNEQFF. The CDR3 bases are TGTGCCAGCAGTGACGGGGGGGGCTCCTACAATGAGCAGTTCTTC.